This record concerns one T cell receptor beta chain sequence. The antigen remains undetermined. This entry comes from a study of cytomegalovirus exposure and HLA in healthy donors. About the research overall: T cells numbering around 200 million yielded 95 million to 140 million unique TCR beta sequences in an earlier analysis. Study-wide points: Donors were assumed by presence/absence analyses to have roughly uniform sequencing depth.

The PCR ran on 60 Vbeta and 13 Jbeta primers. Clones were read by immunoSEQ multiplex PCR, and TCRdb kept only the in-frame ones, dropping some. This table holds roughly 120,000 clones, about 81% found once. The material sequenced was PBMCs. The sequence was collected from a woman aged 35 to 49 in good health and CMV-seropositive.

The CDR3 loop reads CASSQDVGASGSYEQYF. In DNA form, the CDR3 reads TGCGCCAGCAGCCAAGATGTCGGTGCTAGCGGGTCCTACGAGCAGTACTTC. The chain recombines TRBV4-3 with TRBJ2-7; 8 bases align to TRBD2. Per the germline V gene, CDR1 is LGHNA and CDR2 is YSLEER. The trim removed 0 bases at V and 1 base at J, leaving 8 bases unmatched. CDR3 length: 17 amino acids.